This TCR beta chain appears in the sequencing data of a study of post-analysis software for immune sequencing data (dated by TCRdb to 2015 to 2017). Background on the whole study: Relapsing-remitting, secondary progressive and progressive-relapsing multiple sclerosis were recorded as disease courses, and subtype annotation was lacking for some patients. A subset of samples was prepared in parallel using single-end sample barcoding, then pooled and co-amplified after Illumina adapter ligation. The patient repertoires were compared against 11 previously published healthy control repertoires obtained from donors aged about 6 to 28 years. The study at large found these results: Normalized Chao1 diversity was significantly lower in multiple sclerosis patients than controls, suggesting substantial peripheral T-cell clonal expansion. The control group was slightly older than the multiple sclerosis patient group. Patients showed significantly higher frequencies than controls for about five TRBV segments, among them TRBV5-6, TRBV5-1 and TRBV20-1. Direct clustering with F measure revealed strong co-clustering of samples prepared in the same batch, which led to a batch-effect correction.

To demonstrate the VDJtools post-analysis software, the study profiled TCR beta repertoires from the peripheral blood of about a dozen young patients with multiple sclerosis. Multiple sclerosis patients were children and adolescents aged about 6 to 17 years. Notes on this clonotype: The specificity of this receptor is unknown. There are no base qualities to consult, and no much larger clone falls within one base.

Via the germline V gene (reference sequence), CDR1 is DFQATT and CDR2 SNEGSKA. Measured from the cysteine to the phenylalanine, the CDR3 is 14 residues long. Kept here is only the CDR3 DNA, which spans 42 bases and is read in frame from base 1. Deletion took 1 base off V and 5 bases off J, with a span of 14 bases between the germline ends. Library preparation used PCR. The sequencer was an Illumina HiSeq 2500. Unique molecular identifiers were incorporated into TCR beta cDNA libraries to reduce PCR and sequencing biases. Per 1 to 10 million input T cells, roughly 500,000 cDNA molecules were obtained, such that each molecule approximated one T cell. Patient libraries were prepared and sequenced with the same protocol used for the earlier healthy control dataset. Within a given batch, samples were prepared together, multiplexed and sequenced on the same HiSeq lane. For the original study's pipeline: MIGEC was used to process the raw barcoded reads, and molecular identifier groups with only a single read were discarded before consensus assembly and CDR3 extraction. VDJtools was used for post-analysis of the clonotype tables, with diversity normalized by down-sampling every dataset to the smallest sample size. Repertoire overlap clustering matched CDR3 amino acid but not nucleotide sequences to correct batch-related cross-sample contamination. The public reads were reprocessed in TCRdb via fastp at Q25 and MiXCR, keeping in-frame beta chains. CDR3 protein sequences are deduplicated, and each keeps its most common genes and DNA. The V and J calls were determined by TCRdb, not by the authors. The sample contains 750,000 to 950,000 distinct CDR3 sequences, 53% of them found a single time. The ten largest clones take up approximately 4.3% of the sample.

Specimen: blood. Recombination joined TRBV20-1 with TRBJ2-5; the best D guess is TRBD1, with 6 bases matching. The receptor was isolated from a girl aged 10 to 17 with multiple sclerosis. The DNA reads TGCAGTGCTAGAGGGTACAGGGTGACGGAGACCCAGTACTTC. Its amino acids are CSARGYRVTETQYF.